These T cell receptor beta chains were read from a single sample in a study of cytomegalovirus exposure and HLA in healthy donors. Sequencing was performed with immunoSEQ multiplex PCR; in TCRdb, only in-frame clones are kept and a portion is missing. The sample has 68,000 or so clones; about four fifths are singletons. The sample comprised PBMCs. The receptors come from a woman under 40 in good health and CMV-seronegative. CDR3s include the opening cysteine and the closing phenylalanine or tryptophan. D genes are given only for firm matches. Size values are once, few and many counts, or a class for expanded clones, and some rows have none.

d_call: .
clone_size: .
j_call: TRBJ1-3
v_call: TRBV25-1
cdr3_nt: TGTGCCAGCATCCCCCGCGCAGGGCCTGGAAACACCATATATTTT
cdr3_aa: CASIPRAGPGNTIYF

d_call: TRBD1
clone_size: few
j_call: TRBJ1-4
v_call: TRBV5-6
cdr3_nt: TGTGCCAGCACCCTCGGGACAGGGTCTCAAAAACTGTTTTTT
cdr3_aa: CASTLGTGSQKLFF

d_call: TRBD1
clone_size: .
j_call: TRBJ2-2
v_call: TRBV4-1
cdr3_nt: TGCGCCAGCAGCGGGGTGACAGGGGCGGCCGGGGAGCTGTTTTTT
cdr3_aa: CASSGVTGAAGELFF

d_call: TRBD2
clone_size: .
j_call: TRBJ2-1
v_call: TRBV30
cdr3_nt: TGTGCCTGGGGGTCTAGCGGGGTGGGGAATGAGCAGTTCTTC
cdr3_aa: CAWGSSGVGNEQFF

d_call: TRBD2
clone_size: few
j_call: TRBJ2-3
v_call: TRBV10-2
cdr3_nt: TGCGCCAGCAGTGATGGGACTAGCGCCAGCACAGATACGCAGTATTTT
cdr3_aa: CASSDGTSASTDTQYF

d_call: TRBD1
clone_size: .
j_call: TRBJ1-4
v_call: TRBV15
cdr3_nt: TGTGCCACCAGCGACCACAGGGGGCCAGGCGAAAAACTGTTTTTT
cdr3_aa: CATSDHRGPGEKLFF

d_call: .
clone_size: .
j_call: TRBJ2-7
v_call: TRBV7-2
cdr3_nt: TGTGCCAGCAGCTTACTGGGACTGATCTCCTACGAGCAGTACTTC
cdr3_aa: CASSLLGLISYEQYF

d_call: TRBD1
clone_size: .
j_call: TRBJ2-6
v_call: TRBV30
cdr3_nt: TGTGCCTGGGTAGATCGGGACAGGAGTTCCTCTGGGGCCAACGTCCTGACTTTC
cdr3_aa: CAWVDRDRSSSGANVLTF

d_call: .
clone_size: .
j_call: TRBJ1-2
v_call: TRBV9
cdr3_nt: TGTGCCAGCAGCGCCGACAGTGCTCCACTCTATGGCTACACCTTC
cdr3_aa: CASSADSAPLYGYTF

d_call: .
clone_size: .
j_call: TRBJ2-7
v_call: TRBV7-2
cdr3_nt: TGTGCCAGCAGCTTACCAGGGGTCTCCTACGAGCAGTACTTC
cdr3_aa: CASSLPGVSYEQYF

d_call: .
clone_size: .
j_call: TRBJ1-1
v_call: TRBV27
cdr3_nt: TGTGCCAGCAGTTTCCAGGGTGACACTGAAGCTTTCTTT
cdr3_aa: CASSFQGDTEAFF

d_call: .
clone_size: few
j_call: TRBJ2-1
v_call: TRBV21-1
cdr3_nt: TGTGCCAGAGCGGGAAGCATCAATGAGCAGTTCTTC
cdr3_aa: CARAGSINEQFF

d_call: TRBD1
clone_size: .
j_call: TRBJ1-1
v_call: TRBV7-2
cdr3_nt: TGTGCCAGCAGCAGGGACAGGGGCAATGAAGCTTTCTTT
cdr3_aa: CASSRDRGNEAFF

d_call: TRBD1
clone_size: .
j_call: TRBJ2-7
v_call: TRBV7-6
cdr3_nt: TGTGCCAGCAGCTTAGCGAGCTTCAGGGGGTATTATACGGGCGAGCAGTACTTC
cdr3_aa: CASSLASFRGYYTGEQYF

d_call: .
clone_size: few
j_call: TRBJ1-6
v_call: TRBV5-1
cdr3_nt: TGCGCCAGCAGCTTGGTACAGGGTTCAAGTTCACCCCTCCACTTT
cdr3_aa: CASSLVQGSSSPLHF

d_call: .
clone_size: .
j_call: TRBJ2-7
v_call: TRBV5-1
cdr3_nt: TGCGCCAGCAGTTTTGACAGCCAGCCGGGCGAGCAGTACTTC
cdr3_aa: CASSFDSQPGEQYF

d_call: .
clone_size: .
j_call: TRBJ1-2
v_call: TRBV6-5
cdr3_nt: TGTGCCAGCAGTCTGACAGGCGCTGGCTACACCTTC
cdr3_aa: CASSLTGAGYTF

d_call: TRBD1
clone_size: .
j_call: TRBJ1-2
v_call: TRBV7-2
cdr3_nt: TGTGCCAGCAGCTCCCCGACAGGGTTGGGCTACACCTTC
cdr3_aa: CASSSPTGLGYTF

d_call: .
clone_size: .
j_call: TRBJ2-3
v_call: TRBV10-3
cdr3_nt: TGTGCCATCAGTGATACTTCTGGCACAGATACGCAGTATTTT
cdr3_aa: CAISDTSGTDTQYF

d_call: .
clone_size: once
j_call: TRBJ2-3
v_call: TRBV11-2
cdr3_nt: TGTGCCAGCAGCTTAACTTGGGTTGCCAGGATCCTCACAGATACGCAGTATTTT
cdr3_aa: CASSLTWVARILTDTQYF

d_call: .
clone_size: .
j_call: TRBJ2-5
v_call: TRBV10-3
cdr3_nt: TGTGCCATCAGTGAGCGGCAAGAGACCCAGTACTTC
cdr3_aa: CAISERQETQYF

d_call: .
clone_size: .
j_call: TRBJ2-5
v_call: TRBV6-5
cdr3_nt: TGTGCCAGCAGTTACGTCAGGGGTGGAGAGACCCAGTACTTC
cdr3_aa: CASSYVRGGETQYF

d_call: TRBD1
clone_size: .
j_call: TRBJ1-2
v_call: TRBV13
cdr3_nt: TGTGCCAGCAGGCCAGGTGGGACAGACCATGGCTACACCTTC
cdr3_aa: CASRPGGTDHGYTF

d_call: .
clone_size: .
j_call: TRBJ1-2
v_call: TRBV19
cdr3_nt: TGTGCCAGTAGCCGGACTAATAGGGAATCCTATGGCTACACCTTC
cdr3_aa: CASSRTNRESYGYTF

d_call: TRBD1
clone_size: .
j_call: TRBJ1-2
v_call: TRBV5-4
cdr3_nt: TGTGCCAGCAGCTTACCTTACGTGGACAGGAGGAACTATGGCTACACCTTC
cdr3_aa: CASSLPYVDRRNYGYTF

d_call: .
clone_size: .
j_call: TRBJ2-2
v_call: TRBV11-3
cdr3_nt: TGTGCCAGCAGTTGGACAGCCAACACCGGGGAGCTGTTTTTT
cdr3_aa: CASSWTANTGELFF

d_call: .
clone_size: .
j_call: TRBJ2-2
v_call: TRBV25-1
cdr3_nt: TGTGCCAGCTCACGGGCGGGGGCCACCGGGGAGCTGTTTTTT
cdr3_aa: CASSRAGATGELFF

d_call: .
clone_size: .
j_call: TRBJ2-1
v_call: TRBV12-5
cdr3_nt: TGTGCTAGTGGTTCCGGGGACACAACTGAGCAGTTCTTC
cdr3_aa: CASGSGDTTEQFF